These T cell receptor beta chains were read from a single sample in a study of a mutant IDH1 vaccine in newly diagnosed glioma. Only in-frame clones appear in the TCRdb table, and some are missing; sequencing was by immunoSEQ multiplex PCR. The sample records about 82,000 clones, 85% being singletons. These TCRs are of unknown antigen specificity. The material was PBMCs, obtained from a glioma patient whose treatment included an IDH1 peptide vaccine. The receptor source for this set is a man in his thirties or forties with glioma. Some clones in this sample may be carry-over from other donors' samples. The conserved cysteine and the conserved F or W are not part of the CDR3 here. The order of the fields is V gene, CDR3 length, CDR3 protein.

v_call: TRBV5-5; cdr3_length: 10; cdr3_aa: ASSFRESTQY
v_call: TRBV15; cdr3_length: 14; cdr3_aa: ATSSAAGQAYYEQY
v_call: TRBV28; cdr3_length: 14; cdr3_aa: ASRPHRASGANVLT
v_call: TRBV29-1; cdr3_length: 14; cdr3_aa: SVEDSRTSGRDEQF
v_call: TRBV28; cdr3_length: 11; cdr3_aa: ASSLPGIYEQY
v_call: TRBV6-1; cdr3_length: 15; cdr3_aa: ASSEGVSYFSTDTQY
v_call: TRBV4-1; cdr3_length: 14; cdr3_aa: ASSQEAGLSSYEQY
v_call: TRBV18; cdr3_length: 12; cdr3_aa: ASSPTSTLETQY
v_call: TRBV21-1; cdr3_length: 13; cdr3_aa: ASSPRTSGKDTQY
v_call: TRBV9; cdr3_length: 13; cdr3_aa: ASSVEAGLNNEQF
v_call: TRBV2; cdr3_length: 14; cdr3_aa: ASSEGTGGASIAAF
v_call: TRBV5-1; cdr3_length: 11; cdr3_aa: ASSLDRTGELF
v_call: TRBV2; cdr3_length: 16; cdr3_aa: ASSEAPRGSGTGETQY
v_call: TRBV28; cdr3_length: 18; cdr3_aa: ASSLLGGRLTGHRNTEAF
v_call: TRBV4-1; cdr3_length: 13; cdr3_aa: ASSQRPGADQPQH
v_call: TRBV18; cdr3_length: 13; cdr3_aa: ASSPNLDRPRPQH
v_call: TRBV30; cdr3_length: 11; cdr3_aa: AWSVQGYSPLH
v_call: TRBV5-5; cdr3_length: 12; cdr3_aa: ASSLELSAYEQY
v_call: TRBV19; cdr3_length: 11; cdr3_aa: ASTLTGMGGYT
v_call: TRBV9; cdr3_length: 12; cdr3_aa: ASSAGLGIDTQY
v_call: TRBV27; cdr3_length: 10; cdr3_aa: ASSLYQETQY
v_call: TRBV27; cdr3_length: 15; cdr3_aa: ASSSYPGQVFNQPQH
v_call: TRBV6-8; cdr3_length: 13; cdr3_aa: ASRGRQHPSYEQY
v_call: TRBV28; cdr3_length: 14; cdr3_aa: ASSQPRTQDSYEQY
v_call: TRBV19; cdr3_length: 11; cdr3_aa: ASTGTSAEEQY
v_call: TRBV5-1; cdr3_length: 13; cdr3_aa: ASSFFQGMNTEAF
v_call: TRBV6-5; cdr3_length: 12; cdr3_aa: ASSRGQGNTEAF
v_call: TRBV15; cdr3_length: 12; cdr3_aa: ATSRDRGQEKLF
v_call: TRBV14; cdr3_length: 13; cdr3_aa: ASSQVGGRDTEAF
v_call: TRBV6-5; cdr3_length: 12; cdr3_aa: ASSYRLGTQPQH
v_call: TRBV6-9; cdr3_length: 11; cdr3_aa: ASSYYRGSEAF
v_call: TRBV14; cdr3_length: 12; cdr3_aa: ASSLNLAGMKQF
v_call: TRBV19; cdr3_length: 14; cdr3_aa: ASSIIPGSGNQPQH
v_call: TRBV18; cdr3_length: 10; cdr3_aa: ASSPEGTEAF
v_call: TRBV6-1; cdr3_length: 12; cdr3_aa: ASSARTGSYGYT
v_call: TRBV5-8; cdr3_length: 12; cdr3_aa: ASSLWGAYNEQF
v_call: TRBV5-8; cdr3_length: 13; cdr3_aa: ASSRRSQSGNTIY
v_call: TRBV2; cdr3_length: 17; cdr3_aa: ASSDTISGGTKYQETQY
v_call: TRBV11-2; cdr3_length: 12; cdr3_aa: ASSPLQSTDTQY
v_call: TRBV7-9; cdr3_length: 15; cdr3_aa: ASSLLRRLGATDTQY
v_call: TRBV10-3; cdr3_length: 13; cdr3_aa: AIGGTPPATDTQY
v_call: TRBV27; cdr3_length: 15; cdr3_aa: ASSLYRDGTTNEKLF
v_call: TRBV9; cdr3_length: 12; cdr3_aa: ASSVSGGQGEQF
v_call: TRBV28; cdr3_length: 13; cdr3_aa: ASSTRQGNTGELF
v_call: TRBV7-9; cdr3_length: 12; cdr3_aa: ASRPPGGRGELF
v_call: TRBV29-1; cdr3_length: 13; cdr3_aa: SVPRSGSGANVLT
v_call: TRBV28; cdr3_length: 12; cdr3_aa: ASSPLQGFEKLF
v_call: TRBV7-9; cdr3_length: 11; cdr3_aa: ASCGGIVTEAF
v_call: TRBV25-1; cdr3_length: 11; cdr3_aa: ASSAPGAGEQF